The clone carrying this T cell receptor (beta chain) appeared a few times. The germline V gene has CDR1 SGHKS and CDR2 YYEKEE (reference sequence). The CDR3 runs 14 residues. With 4 bases clipped from V and 3 bases from J, the junction kept 4 bases outside the gene matches. TCRdb re-called the RT-PCR reads with MiXCR, one entry per CDR3 protein. The sample lists roughly 630,000 distinct CDR3 sequences; around 15% were seen once. These data belong to a study of response to subunit inactivated influenza vaccine. The sequence derives from a man in his fifties who received an inactivated influenza vaccine. This chain uses TRBV5-5 with TRBJ2-7; 10 positions match TRBD1. This specimen was PBMCs from blood, taken less than 15 days before vaccination. CDR3 DNA: TGTGCCAGCAGCCACAGGACAGGGGGCTACGAGCAGTACTTC. Its protein product is CASSHRTGGYEQYF.